The table lists the clone carrying this T cell receptor (beta chain) with a count of one. This entry is derived from a study of blood T cell repertoires in COVID-19. Study summary: Sample material is recorded as cDNA or gDNA derived from T cells, B-cell-depleted T cells, or PBMCs.

Clones were read by immunoSEQ multiplex PCR, and TCRdb kept only the in-frame ones, dropping some. The table lists 150,000 to 200,000 clones, around 85% of them singletons, with roughly 1.1% in the top ten. Germline loops: CDR1 MNHEY, CDR2 SVGAGI. Trimming removed 10 bases from V and 5 bases from J, with 16 bases in between. The CDR3 totals 13 residues. The source material was peripheral blood. The chain employs TRBV6-5 and TRBJ2-3, with D hard to call. The receptor comes from a man aged 55 to 70 who had recovered from COVID-19. The CDR3 here is CATGGLQIDTQYF. CDR3 DNA sequence: TGTGCCACGGGTGGCCTCCAGATAGATACGCAGTATTTT.